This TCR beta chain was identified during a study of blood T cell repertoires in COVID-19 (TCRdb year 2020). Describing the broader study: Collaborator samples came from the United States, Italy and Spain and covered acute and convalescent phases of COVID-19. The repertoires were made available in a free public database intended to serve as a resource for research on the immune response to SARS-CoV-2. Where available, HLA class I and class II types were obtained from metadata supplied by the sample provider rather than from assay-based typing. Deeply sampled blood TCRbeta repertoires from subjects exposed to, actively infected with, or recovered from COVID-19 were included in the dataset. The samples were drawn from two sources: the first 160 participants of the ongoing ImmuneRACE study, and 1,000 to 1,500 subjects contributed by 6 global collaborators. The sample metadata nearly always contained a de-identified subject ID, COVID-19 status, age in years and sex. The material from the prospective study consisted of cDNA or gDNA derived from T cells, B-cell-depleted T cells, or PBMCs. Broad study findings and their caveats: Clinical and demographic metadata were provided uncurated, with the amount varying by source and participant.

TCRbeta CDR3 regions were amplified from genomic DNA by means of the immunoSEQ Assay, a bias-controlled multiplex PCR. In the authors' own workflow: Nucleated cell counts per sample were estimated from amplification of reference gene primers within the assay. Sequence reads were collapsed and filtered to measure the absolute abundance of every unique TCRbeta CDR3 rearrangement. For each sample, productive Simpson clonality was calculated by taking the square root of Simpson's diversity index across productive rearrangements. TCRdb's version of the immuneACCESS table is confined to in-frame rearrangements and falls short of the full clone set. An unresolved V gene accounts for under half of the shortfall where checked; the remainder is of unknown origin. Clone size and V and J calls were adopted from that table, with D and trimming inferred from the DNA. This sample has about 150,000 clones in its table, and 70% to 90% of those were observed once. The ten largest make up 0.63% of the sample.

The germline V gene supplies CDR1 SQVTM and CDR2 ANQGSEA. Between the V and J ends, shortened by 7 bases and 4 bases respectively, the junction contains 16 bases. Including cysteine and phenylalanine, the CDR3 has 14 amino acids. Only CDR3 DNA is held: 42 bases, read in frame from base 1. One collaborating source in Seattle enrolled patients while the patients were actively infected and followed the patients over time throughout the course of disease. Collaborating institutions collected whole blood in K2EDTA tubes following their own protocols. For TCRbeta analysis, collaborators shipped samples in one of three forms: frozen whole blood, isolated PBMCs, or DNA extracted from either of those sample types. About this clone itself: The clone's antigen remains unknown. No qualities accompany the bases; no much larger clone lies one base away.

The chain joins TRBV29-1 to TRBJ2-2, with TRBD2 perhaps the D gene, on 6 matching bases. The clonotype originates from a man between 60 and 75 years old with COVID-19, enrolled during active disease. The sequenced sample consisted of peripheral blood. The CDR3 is CSADPLGGTGELFF. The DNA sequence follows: TGCAGCGCCGACCCCCTCGGGGGCACCGGGGAGCTGTTTTTT.